This T cell receptor (beta chain) was sequenced for a study of shared clonotypes between healthy human individuals. All the donors were Caucasian adults who lived in Nashville, Tennessee. The authors loaded 200 ng DNA, 30,000 to 35,000 T cell genomes, into sorted-subset replicate PCRs. TCRdb keeps only in-frame clones here, not all; method: immunoSEQ multiplex PCR. The data show a few million clones, around 93% seen once. Comments on this clone: What it recognizes is unknown.

Whole-study findings and limits: The four-donor shared clonotypes exceeded non-shared clonotypes in generation probability, with non-shared ones scoring lower. Larger estimated richness was generally seen in naive subsets than in memory subsets.

Germline CDR1 LNHDA, CDR2 SQIVND (reference sequence). This CDR3 comprises 16 residues. Trimming removed 3 bases from V and 7 bases from J; junction bases left unmatched: 8. Sequenced input: naive CD4+ T cells from PBMCs. This sample's subset: CD45RA+ positively selected. The TCR sequence derives from a man aged 18 to 30 in good health. Some clones in this sample may be carry-over from other donors' samples. The V call is TRBV19, the J call TRBJ2-2; 10 bases match TRBD2. DNA for the CDR3: TGTGCCAGTAGTATTAAGCTAGCGGGAGTACTCGGGGAGCTGTTTTTT. As protein: CASSIKLAGVLGELFF.